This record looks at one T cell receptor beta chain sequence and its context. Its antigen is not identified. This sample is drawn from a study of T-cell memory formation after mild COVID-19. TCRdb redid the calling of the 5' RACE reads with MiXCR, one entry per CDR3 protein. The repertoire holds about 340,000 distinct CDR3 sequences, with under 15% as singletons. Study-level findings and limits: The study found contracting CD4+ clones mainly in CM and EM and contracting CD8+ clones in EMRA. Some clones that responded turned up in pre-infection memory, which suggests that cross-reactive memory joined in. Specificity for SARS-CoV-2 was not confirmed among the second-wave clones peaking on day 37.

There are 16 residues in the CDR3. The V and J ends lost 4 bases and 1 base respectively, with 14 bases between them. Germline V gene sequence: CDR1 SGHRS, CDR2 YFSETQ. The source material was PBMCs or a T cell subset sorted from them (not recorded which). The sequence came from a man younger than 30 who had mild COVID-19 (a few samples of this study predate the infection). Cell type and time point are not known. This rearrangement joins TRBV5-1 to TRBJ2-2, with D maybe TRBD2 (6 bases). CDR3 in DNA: TGCGCCAGCAGCCCGGGGGTCGGGGAGAACACCGGGGAGCTGTTTTTT. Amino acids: CASSPGVGENTGELFF.